Listed here are 4 T cell receptor beta chains from one sample, sequenced in a study of T and B cells in COVID-19 patients. Multiplex PCR with BIOMED2 TRB-A/B primer pools amplified TRB rearrangements. Each CDR3 protein is one row after TCRdb ran MiXCR on the multiplex PCR reads. The sample has some 8,400 distinct CDR3 sequences, around 28% seen once. Blood genomic DNA input for TRB amplification was about 240-550 ng. Specimen: blood. These receptors all stem from a human donor with active COVID-19.

This clonotype was counted between two and nine times. This chain uses TRBV6-2 or TRBV6-3 with TRBJ1-1; 10 bases agree with TRBD1. The CDR3 contains 15 residues. The ends lost 5 bases at V and 5 bases at J; junction bases unmatched: 8. CDR1 is MNHEY, CDR2 SVGEGT, per germline. CDR3 DNA sequence: TGTGCCAGCAGTGAATTGACAGGGGGCCGGACTGAAGCTTTCTTT. Translating gives CASSELTGGRTEAFF.

The chain links TRBV25-1 to TRBJ2-7, with TRBD2 as a possible D gene (5 bases). Germline V gene data show CDR1 as MGHDK and CDR2 as SYGVNS. The length of the CDR3 is 15 residues. Between the trimmed V and J ends, which lost 1 base and 3 bases, there was a span of 13 bases. This CDR3 reads CASSESGNPGYEQYF. In DNA form, the CDR3 reads TGTGCCAGCAGTGAATCGGGGAACCCTGGCTACGAGCAGTACTTC.

Within the sample, this clonotype is medium-sized. The genes are TRBV6-1 and TRBJ2-1; D may correspond to TRBD1 or TRBD2 (5 bases each). The CDR3 has 12 residues. Trimming took 1 base from V and 10 from J, leaving 8 bases between them. The V gene's germline CDR1 is MNHNS and CDR2 SASEGT. CDR3 residues: CASSEVRGEQFF. DNA for the CDR3: TGTGCCAGCAGTGAAGTCCGGGGCGAGCAGTTCTTC.

The chain joins TRBV13 to TRBJ1-6; D is possibly TRBD1 (6 bases). The CDR3 length is 15 residues. CDR1 and CDR2 (germline): PRHDT, FYEKMQ (reference sequence). V was pared by 6 bases and J by 7 bases, with 16 bases between. The CDR3 DNA sequence: TGTGCCAGCAGTTTCAGGCAGGGGAGCAATTCACCCCTCCACTTT. Its translation is CASSFRQGSNSPLHF. Complete variable domain (other parts from reference TRBV13 and TRBJ1-6): AAGVIQSPRHLIKEKRETATLKCYPIPRHDTVYWYQQGPGQDPQFLISFYEKMQSDKGSIPDRFSAQQFSDYHSELNMSSLELGDSALYFCASSFRQGSNSPLHFGNGTRLTVT.